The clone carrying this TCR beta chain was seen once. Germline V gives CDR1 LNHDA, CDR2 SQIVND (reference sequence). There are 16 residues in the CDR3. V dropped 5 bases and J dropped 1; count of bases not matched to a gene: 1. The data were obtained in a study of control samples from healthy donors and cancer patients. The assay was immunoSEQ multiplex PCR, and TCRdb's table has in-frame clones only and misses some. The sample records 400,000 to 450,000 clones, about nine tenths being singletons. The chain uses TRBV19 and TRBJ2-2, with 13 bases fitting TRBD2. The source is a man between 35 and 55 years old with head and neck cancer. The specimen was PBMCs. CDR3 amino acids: CASSRTSGGNTGELFF. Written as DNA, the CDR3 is TGTGCCAGTAGTCGGACTAGCGGGGGGAACACCGGGGAGCTGTTTTTT.